One sample yielded the 22 T cell receptor beta chains listed below, sequenced in a study of T cells after yellow fever vaccination. TCRdb re-derived calls from the 5' RACE reads in MiXCR, one entry per CDR3 protein. The sample contains roughly 170,000 distinct CDR3 sequences, 6.2% of which appear only once. Sequencing was performed on CD4+ T cells sorted from PBMCs, taken on the day of the first yellow fever vaccination. Source of these receptors: a man between 18 and 29 years old who received the YFV17D yellow fever vaccine.

The table lists this clonotype with many counts. The chain uses TRBV5-6 and TRBJ2-3; no definite D call. Germline CDR1 SGHDT, CDR2 YYEEEE. V was cut by 5 bases and J by 0 bases, with 10 bases left in between. This CDR3 contains 14 residues. CDR3: CASSLKWSTDTQYF. In nucleotides, the CDR3 is TGTGCCAGCAGTCTTAAGTGGAGCACAGATACGCAGTATTTT.

This clonotype was picked up many times. The genes are TRBV4-3 and TRBJ1-5; D is unresolved. Germline CDR1 LGHNA, CDR2 YSLEER. This CDR3 contains 16 residues. Trimming removed 1 base from V and 2 bases from J, with 12 bases in between. The CDR3 DNA sequence: TGCGCCAGCAGCCAAGTCGGGAGGGAGGGCAATCAGCCCCAGCATTTT. Protein: CASSQVGREGNQPQHF.

This clonotype appeared many times. V and J are TRBV4-1 and TRBJ2-3; maybe TRBD2 (5 bases). This CDR3 comprises 14 residues. Trimming removed 2 bases at V and 6 bases at J, with 12 bases between. Germline V lookup: CDR1 MGHRA, CDR2 YSYEKL. CDR3 DNA sequence: TGCGCCAGCAGCCAACTAGCCGGAGGCGATACGCAGTATTTT. This translates into CASSQLAGGDTQYF.

This clonotype occurred many times. The chain recombines TRBV12-3 or TRBV12-4 with TRBJ1-1; no clear D gene. V lost 3 bases and J lost 4, with 9 bases in between. The CDR3 contains 13 residues. CDR3 nucleotide sequence: TGTGCCAGCAGTTTTGTTGTGGGCACTGAAGCTTTCTTT. Translated: CASSFVVGTEAFF.

This chain uses TRBV7-2 with TRBJ2-1; D assignment may be TRBD1 or TRBD2 (7 bases each). V was cut by 3 bases and J by 7 bases, with 19 bases left in between. The CDR3 totals 16 residues. Germline values: CDR1 SGHTA, CDR2 FQGNSA. This CDR3 reads CASSFRGQAGGNEQFF. The CDR3 DNA reads as TGTGCCAGCAGCTTCCGCGGACAGGCCGGGGGGAATGAGCAGTTCTTC.

This clonotype was seen only a few times. V is TRBV18 and J is TRBJ1-1; unclear D gene. The CDR3 is 15 residues long. Germline CDR1 and CDR2: KGHSH and LQKENI. V was pared by 0 bases and J by 1 base, with 9 bases between. The CDR3 DNA reads TGTGCCAGCTCACCACCCTCAAGCCCGAACACTGAAGCTTTCTTT. Protein sequence: CASSPPSSPNTEAFF.

The V call is TRBV9, the J call TRBJ1-2; the match to TRBD1 covers 8 bases. After removal of 4 bases from V and 4 bases from J, the junction contained 9 bases not matched to a gene. CDR1 SGDLS and CDR2 YYNGEE come from the germline V gene. The CDR3 totals 15 residues. This chain's CDR3 is CASSPRTGSSYGYTF. The DNA for the CDR3 is TGTGCCAGCAGCCCACGGACAGGGAGTAGCTATGGCTACACCTTC.

This clonotype was seen repeatedly, ten times or more. This chain joins TRBV20-1 and TRBJ2-5; 7 bases agree with TRBD1. The J segment lost 7 bases and the V segment lost 4 bases, leaving 9 bases of the junction unmatched. This CDR3 has 13 residues. Germline V gene data show CDR1 as DFQATT and CDR2 as SNEGSKA (reference sequence). The CDR3 is CSATYRGKGTQYF. The CDR3 DNA reads TGCAGTGCTACGTACAGGGGAAAGGGGACCCAGTACTTC.

This clonotype occurred a few times. The V gene is TRBV9, the J gene TRBJ2-5; 9 bases line up with TRBD1. V gave up 4 bases and J gave up 4 bases; unmatched junction bases: 8. The CDR3 covers 15 residues. CDR1 and CDR2 from the germline V gene are SGDLS and YYNGEE. CDR3 in amino acids: CASSRHRGLGETQYF. CDR3 DNA sequence: TGTGCCAGCAGCAGACACAGGGGGCTTGGAGAGACCCAGTACTTC. The full variable domain, completed using reference TRBV9 and TRBJ2-5, is DSGVTQTPKHLITATGQRVTLRCSPRSGDLSVYWYQQSLDQGLQFLIQYYNGEERAKGNILERFSAQQFPDLHSELNLSSLELGDSALYFCASSRHRGLGETQYFGPGTRLLVL.

Many counts were recorded for this clonotype. The V call is TRBV7-8, the J call TRBJ2-1, with TRBD2 matching over 14 bases. The CDR3 has 17 residues. V shed 2 bases and J 7 bases; nucleotides not matched to a gene: 7. CDR1 is SGHVS, CDR2 FQNEAQ, per germline. CDR3 in DNA: TGTGCCAGCAGCTTATCCGGGACTAGCGGGGGCAGGAATGAGCAGTTCTTC. Residues: CASSLSGTSGGRNEQFF. Filled out from reference TRBV7-8 and TRBJ2-1, the complete variable domain reads GAGVSQSPRYKVAKRGQDVALRCDPISGHVSLFWYQQALGQGPEFLTYFQNEAQLDKSGLPSDRFFAERPEGSVSTLKIQRTQQEDSAVYLCASSLSGTSGGRNEQFFGPGTRLTVL.

This clonotype was seen ten or more times. The rearrangement uses TRBV7-8 and TRBJ2-3; D gene unclear. This CDR3 contains 14 residues. V lost 2 bases and J 8 bases, leaving 14 bases between the germline ends. The germline CDR1 and CDR2 sequences are SGHVS and FQNEAQ. This chain's CDR3 is CASSLRLGDGTQYF. The CDR3 DNA reads TGTGCCAGCAGCTTAAGACTTGGGGATGGTACGCAGTATTTT.

This clonotype occurred a few times. The genes are TRBV9 and TRBJ1-4; 8 bases fit TRBD1. CDR1 and CDR2 (germline): SGDLS, YYNGEE. The length of the CDR3 is 14 residues. V dropped 4 bases and J dropped 8; count of bases not matched to a gene: 7. The CDR3, as DNA: TGTGCCAGCAGCCCCAGGGGGCGAAGAGAAAAACTGTTTTTT. Encoded protein: CASSPRGRREKLFF.

This clonotype was recorded at least ten times. The chain uses TRBV21-1 and TRBJ2-3; the D segment call TRBD2 is taken from the table without a DNA check. TRBV21-1 is a documented pseudogene. The CDR3 sequence is 14 residues long. This CDR3 is CASSLGRSGDTQYF. Here the CDR3 DNA reads TGTGCCAGCAGCCTGGGGAGGTCCGGAGATACGCAGTATTTT.

The CDR3 DNA sequence: TGTGCCAGCAGTTACTCGATTTCTGGCGAGCAGTACGTC. Residues: CASSYSISGEQYV. The chain combines TRBV6-5 with TRBJ2-7, with unresolved D. Germline CDR1 reads MNHEY; CDR2 reads SVGAGI. The CDR3 length is 13 residues. Trimming cost V 0 bases and J 6 bases, with 9 bases left between them.

V is TRBV5-1 and J is TRBJ2-3, with D perhaps TRBD2 (5 bases). Trimming pared 1 base from V and 0 bases from J, leaving 9 bases between. The CDR3 covers 15 residues. Germline CDR1 is SGHRS and CDR2 is YFSETQ. The CDR3 region has the DNA TGCGCCAGCAGCTTGTACGGGGTTAGCACAGATACGCAGTATTTT. Translation gives CASSLYGVSTDTQYF.

This clonotype appeared many times. The chain couples TRBV5-4 to TRBJ2-1; possible D gene TRBD2, 6 bases. In germline, CDR1 is SGHNT, CDR2 YYREEE (reference sequence). This CDR3 contains 15 residues. Trimming took off 5 bases at V and 7 bases at J, with 19 bases between the two ends. CDR3 sequence (DNA): TGTGCCAGCAGTCCTCGTGGAGGGCAAGGAAATGAGCAGTTCTTC. This gives the protein CASSPRGGQGNEQFF.

The V gene is TRBV9, the J gene TRBJ1-2; D perhaps matches TRBD1 (5 bases). Looked up from germline, CDR1 is SGDLS and CDR2 is YYNGEE. Between the trimmed V and J ends, which lost 4 bases and 8 bases, there was a span of 15 bases. The length of the CDR3 is 13 residues. CDR3 in amino acids: CASSTQVGDGYTF. The DNA of the CDR3 is TGTGCCAGCAGCACGCAGGTTGGGGACGGCTACACCTTC.

This chain joins TRBV5-4 and TRBJ2-7; 7 nucleotides line up with TRBD2. Germline V gene lookup returns CDR1 SGHNT and CDR2 YYREEE (reference sequence). This CDR3 is 14 amino acids long. The V segment lost 9 bases and the J segment 0 bases; nucleotides outside the gene matches: 9. For the CDR3, the DNA is TGTGCCACCCGTGGGGGGGTCAGCTCCTACGAGCAGTACGTC. It specifies CATRGGVSSYEQYV.

The table lists this clonotype with many counts. The rearrangement uses TRBV30 and TRBJ2-3; possible D gene TRBD2, 5 bases. The length of the CDR3 is 13 residues. V gave up 2 bases and J gave up 5 bases, with 11 bases separating them. Germline lookup yields CDR1 GTSNPN and CDR2 SVGIG (reference sequence). Written as DNA, the CDR3 is TGTGCCTGGAGTACCCCAGGACTAGATACGCAGTATTTT. Protein: CAWSTPGLDTQYF.

This clonotype has a handful of counts. This chain uses TRBV30 with TRBJ2-1; D gene ambiguous. Germline V gene lookup returns CDR1 GTSNPN and CDR2 SVGIG (reference sequence). The CDR3 extends over 14 amino acids. The germline V and J ends were trimmed by 3 bases and 8 bases, with 17 bases remaining between them. The CDR3 is CAWSRGVVVDEQFF. The CDR3 coding sequence is TGTGCCTGGAGCCGAGGAGTGGTGGTCGATGAGCAGTTCTTC.

This clonotype was observed many times. In nucleotides, the CDR3 is TGTGCCAGCAGCTTACAGGGGCCCAACTATGGCTACACCTTC. This codes for CASSLQGPNYGYTF. The J gene is TRBJ1-2, the V gene TRBV7-8, with D possibly being TRBD1 (6 bases). Trimming shortened V by 2 bases and J by 2 bases, and 9 bases separated the two germline ends. Germline loops: CDR1 SGHVS, CDR2 FQNEAQ. The CDR3 loop spans 14 amino acids.

The J gene is TRBJ2-5, the V gene TRBV20-1; no clear D gene. The CDR3 extends over 12 amino acids. The germline CDR1 and CDR2 sequences are DFQATT and SNEGSKA (reference sequence). V dropped 3 bases and J dropped 1 base, with 6 bases sitting between them. The CDR3 sequence: CSASTFQETQYF. The CDR3 region has the DNA TGCAGTGCTAGTACCTTCCAAGAGACCCAGTACTTC.